The present TCR beta chain was sequenced within a study of CD8 T cells in Susac syndrome. Points from the study as a whole: An acknowledgment was made by the study that its TCR sequencing and HLA analysis involved relatively few individuals.

Per the germline V gene, CDR1 is SNHLY and CDR2 is FYNNEI. The CDR3 extends over 14 amino acids. V shed 8 bases and J shed 6 bases, with 19 bases lying between them. A remark on this clonotype: Its specificity is not known.

The RNA, about 0.5 to 1 ug, was put through reverse transcription using random hexamers. The TCR beta CDR3 was amplified by immunoSEQ multiplex PCR across 54 Vbeta, 13 Jbeta. TCRdb reanalysed the immunoSEQ multiplex PCR reads using MiXCR and keeps one entry per CDR3 protein. This table has 110,000 or so distinct CDR3 sequences, less than 95% appearing once. Sequencing of TCR beta was performed on blood CD8+ T cells and on blood CD4+ T cells. Controls matched for age and sex were healthy donors. The chain couples TRBV2 to TRBJ1-2, with D tentatively TRBD1 (6 bases). The sample was CD8+ T cells from PBMCs. The clonotype originates from a human donor in good health. The CDR3, as DNA: TGTGCCAGCCCTAACCAGGGGAGAGGGGATGGCTACACCTTC. Amino acids: CASPNQGRGDGYTF.